This passage covers 17 T cell receptor beta chains from one sample sequenced in a study of blood T cell repertoires in COVID-19. Assay: immunoSEQ multiplex PCR; the TCRdb copy retains only in-frame clones and omits some. The table shows approximately 250,000 clones, with 70% to 90% occurring only once. The sequenced sample was PBMCs or T cells enriched from blood (not recorded which). The receptor set was obtained from a woman aged 25-40 years who had recovered from COVID-19.

The DNA of the CDR3 is TGTGCCAGCAGCCCCCGGACAGGGGAAGGCTATGGCTACACCTTC. This gives the protein CASSPRTGEGYGYTF. The chain recombines TRBV11-2 with TRBJ1-2; 9 nucleotides line up with TRBD1. The CDR3 contains 15 residues. V dropped 5 bases and J dropped 4; count of bases not matched to a gene: 8. CDR1 SGHAT and CDR2 FQNNGV come from the germline V gene.

V usage is TRBV27 and J usage is TRBJ2-2; D possibly corresponds to TRBD2 (6 bases). This CDR3 region has 14 residues. Germline values: CDR1 MNHEY, CDR2 SMNVEV (reference sequence). V lost 6 bases, J lost 3 bases, and 11 bases lay in between. CDR3 in amino acids: CASRPGLYTGELFF. The CDR3, as DNA: TGTGCCAGCAGACCGGGACTTTACACCGGGGAGCTGTTTTTT.

CDR3 amino acids: CASSFYSSGISYEQYF. For the CDR3, the DNA is TGCGCCAGCAGCTTCTATTCTAGCGGGATTTCCTACGAGCAGTACTTC. The genes are TRBV5-1 and TRBJ2-7; TRBD2 aligns across 9 bases. After removal of 2 bases from V and 1 base from J, the junction contained 7 bases not matched to a gene. CDR1 and CDR2 (germline): SGHRS, YFSETQ. This CDR3 spans 16 amino acids. The full variable domain, its missing parts supplied by reference TRBV5-1 and TRBJ2-7, is KAGVTQTPRYLIKTRGQQVTLSCSPISGHRSVSWYQQTPGQGLQFLFEYFSETQRNKGNFPGRFSGRQFSNSRSEMNVSTLELGDSALYLCASSFYSSGISYEQYFGPGTRLTVT.

As regards this clone: The junction differs from germline at one of its ends, possibly a read error. The chain carries TRBV6-1 and TRBJ2-5; D might be TRBD1 (6 bases). Germline V gene lookup returns CDR1 MNHNS and CDR2 SASEGT. There are 15 residues in the CDR3. The CDR3 DNA sequence: TGTGCCAGCAATGAAGGATGGGGGCGCAACGAGACCCAGTACTTC. It yields the protein CASNEGWGRNETQYF.

The genes are TRBV27 and TRBJ1-2; weak D call: TRBD1 (6 bases). The CDR3 loop spans 14 amino acids. V was pared by 4 bases and J by 4 bases, with 13 bases between. Per germline, CDR1 MNHEY and CDR2 SMNVEV (reference sequence). Here the CDR3 reads CASSSGGRGYGYTF. Written as DNA, the CDR3 is TGTGCCAGCAGTTCGGGGGGCAGGGGCTATGGCTACACCTTC.

This clone is a singleton in its sample. The chain carries TRBV19 and TRBJ1-4; 8 bases align to TRBD1. The length of the CDR3 is 15 residues. Trimming removed 6 bases from V and 4 bases from J; junction bases left unmatched: 7. CDR1 and CDR2 from the germline V gene are LNHDA and SQIVND (reference sequence). CDR3 amino acids: CASRSTGEVNEKLFF. CDR3 coding DNA: TGTGCCAGTAGATCGACAGGGGAGGTTAATGAAAAACTGTTTTTT.

This chain links TRBV7-2 with TRBJ1-3, with D uncertain. V lost 1 base to trimming and J lost 0 bases, with 10 bases between them. The V gene's germline CDR1 is SGHTA and CDR2 FQGNSA. CDR3 length: 16 residues. The CDR3 reads CASSLVEMSSGNTIYF. CDR3 DNA: TGTGCCAGCAGCTTAGTAGAGATGAGCTCTGGAAACACCATATATTTT.

V and J are TRBV19 and TRBJ2-5; 8 bases agree with TRBD2. The germline CDR1 and CDR2 sequences are LNHDA and SQIVND (reference sequence). The V and J ends lost 1 base and 5 bases, in that order; junction bases with no gene match: 12. The CDR3 spans 17 residues. The chain's CDR3 is CASSIARGGRFMETQYF. The CDR3 bases are TGTGCCAGTAGTATAGCCCGTGGCGGGAGGTTTATGGAGACCCAGTACTTC.

The V call is TRBV27, the J call TRBJ1-1; possibly TRBD1 for D (6 bases). Trimming shortened V by 5 bases and J by 8 bases, and 15 bases separated the two germline ends. The germline CDR1 and CDR2 sequences are MNHEY and SMNVEV (reference sequence). This CDR3 is built from 13 residues. The DNA for the CDR3 is TGTGCCAGCAGTCCCTTAACAGGGTCCGAAGCTTTCTTT. It yields the protein CASSPLTGSEAFF.

The chain joins TRBV19 to TRBJ1-1; perhaps TRBD1 as D (6 bases). The CDR3 totals 14 residues. Germline values: CDR1 LNHDA, CDR2 SQIVND (reference sequence). V lost 7 bases and J 3 bases, leaving 15 bases between the germline ends. The CDR3 coding sequence is TGTGCCAGTACCCCACAGGGTGCTCACACTGAAGCTTTCTTT. Residues: CASTPQGAHTEAFF.

The chain links TRBV6-5 to TRBJ1-1, with 9 bases matching TRBD1. Germline CDR1 is MNHEY and CDR2 is SVGAGI. V trimming: 8 bases; J trimming: 5 bases; junction bases outside the gene matches: 9. The CDR3 sequence is 14 residues long. DNA of the CDR3: TGTGCCAGCGGGTACCCGACAGGGGGGACTGAAGCTTTCTTT. Translation: CASGYPTGGTEAFF.

V is TRBV10-3 and J is TRBJ2-7, with 13 bases that match TRBD2. V shed 10 bases, J shed 4 bases, and the junction held 10 bases outside the gene matches. The V gene's germline CDR1 is ENHRY and CDR2 SYGVKD. This CDR3 is 15 amino acids long. The CDR3 reads CATMTSGRTRYEQYF. The CDR3, as DNA: TGTGCCACTATGACTAGCGGGAGGACAAGATACGAGCAGTACTTC.

This clone has just a few counts. The chain is built from TRBV4-1 and TRBJ1-6; no clear D. Germline CDR1 is MGHRA and CDR2 is YSYEKL. The length of the CDR3 is 16 residues. With 0 bases removed from V and 9 bases from J, the gap between germline ends came to 15 bases. CDR3 residues: CASSQDPRGGSSPLHF. The DNA for the CDR3 is TGCGCCAGCAGCCAAGACCCACGGGGAGGGAGTTCACCCCTCCACTTT.

In this sample, this clone turned up a few times. The rearrangement links TRBV5-1 to TRBJ2-2; TRBD1 is a possible D gene (5 bases). The CDR3 sequence is 16 residues long. The V and J ends lost 0 bases and 5 bases respectively, with 14 bases between them. Germline V gene sequence: CDR1 SGHRS, CDR2 YFSETQ. For the CDR3, the DNA is TGCGCCAGCAGCTTGGGGGCAGGGATAAGAACCGGGGAGCTGTTTTTT. It yields the protein CASSLGAGIRTGELFF.

The V and J genes are TRBV11-2 and TRBJ2-7; the match to TRBD1 covers 11 bases. The germline V gene encodes CDR1 SGHAT and CDR2 FQNNGV. With V trimmed by 3 bases and J by 4 bases, 8 bases remained unmatched. The CDR3 length is 16 residues. CDR3 DNA: TGTGCCAGCAGCTTTTTCCCGGGACAGGGGGGTTACGAGCAGTACTTC. Amino acid sequence: CASSFFPGQGGYEQYF.

This sequence joins TRBV7-9 and TRBJ1-1; 10 positions agree with TRBD1. V was pared by 5 bases and J by 4 bases, with 4 bases of the junction left unmatched. In germline, CDR1 is SEHNR, CDR2 FQNEAQ (reference sequence). The CDR3 is 14 residues long. CDR3 sequence reads: CASSPRTGGTEAFF. In DNA form, the CDR3 reads TGTGCCAGCAGCCCTCGGACAGGGGGCACTGAAGCTTTCTTT.

The V gene is TRBV21-1, the J gene TRBJ1-6. TRBV21-1 is a known pseudogene. This CDR3 has 18 amino acids. CDR3 DNA: TGTGCCAGCAGCAAAGTCACGACGCAGGGAGGGGTAGGTTCACCCCTCCACTTT. Protein sequence: CASSKVTTQGGVGSPLHF.